The 28 T cell receptor beta chains presented below share a single source sample, sequenced in a study of shared clonotypes between healthy human individuals. TCRdb's copy holds only in-frame clones and misses some; the assay was immunoSEQ multiplex PCR. The table shows 2 million to 2.5 million clones, with approximately 95% occurring only once. Material for sequencing was naive CD4+ T cells from PBMCs. Subset of the sample: CD45RA+ positively selected. The receptors derive from a man younger than 30 in good health. Some clones in this sample may be carry-over from other donors' samples.

The J gene is TRBJ2-7, the V gene TRBV6-1; D uncertain. This CDR3 is built from 11 residues. Germline loops: CDR1 MNHNS, CDR2 SASEGT. V lost 8 bases and J lost 2, with 7 bases in between. The chain's CDR3 is CASGGAYEQYF. As DNA, the CDR3 is TGTGCCAGCGGTGGGGCCTACGAGCAGTACTTC.

A single count supports this clone. V gene TRBV10-1 combines with J gene TRBJ2-1; 9 bases match TRBD1. The junction had 8 bases not matched to a gene; V was cut back by 8 bases and J by 6 bases. Looked up from germline, CDR1 is WNHNN and CDR2 is SYGVQD (reference sequence). This CDR3 spans 14 amino acids. DNA of the CDR3: TGCGCCAGCGCCTCCGGGACAGGGCCCAATGAGCAGTTCTTC. Translated: CASASGTGPNEQFF.

The chain carries TRBV11-2 and TRBJ1-1, with D uncertain. Trimming cost V 0 bases and J 11 bases, with 10 bases left between them. This CDR3 has 12 amino acids. Per germline, CDR1 SGHAT and CDR2 FQNNGV. CDR3 DNA sequence: TGTGCCAGCAGCTTAGATTTTCTTGAGGCTTTCTTT. Its translation: CASSLDFLEAFF.

The chain links TRBV2 to TRBJ2-7; D uncertain. V was trimmed by 10 bases and J by 2 bases, leaving 9 bases between them. There are 11 residues in the CDR3. Germline CDR1 reads SNHLY; CDR2 reads FYNNEI. CDR3 region: CATGATYEQYF. CDR3 coding DNA: TGTGCCACAGGAGCCACCTACGAGCAGTACTTC.

The gene calls are TRBV30 and TRBJ1-2; no clear D. Between the trimmed V and J ends, which lost 1 base and 8 bases, there was a span of 14 bases. The length of the CDR3 is 13 residues. CDR1 and CDR2 (germline): GTSNPN, SVGIG (reference sequence). The CDR3 nucleotides read TGTGCCTGGAGTGCGTTGGGAGTGGACGGCTACACCTTC. Amino acid sequence: CAWSALGVDGYTF.

This clone was found a few times. V gene TRBV19 combines with J gene TRBJ1-5; tentative D call: TRBD1 (5 bases). V was shortened by 5 bases and J by 2 bases, with 13 bases between the two germline ends. This CDR3 comprises 15 residues. The germline V gene encodes CDR1 LNHDA and CDR2 SQIVND (reference sequence). The CDR3 bases are TGTGCCAGTAGTCCCAGGGCTTGGGGCAATCAGCCCCAGCATTTT. This gives the protein CASSPRAWGNQPQHF. Supplemented by reference TRBV19 and TRBJ1-5, the full variable domain reads DGGITQSPKYLFRKEGQNVTLSCEQNLNHDAMYWYRQDPGQGLRLIYYSQIVNDFQKGDIAEGYSVSREKKESFPLTVTSAQKNPTAFYLCASSPRAWGNQPQHFGDGTRLSIL.

The V and J genes are TRBV9 and TRBJ2-5; 8 nucleotides match TRBD1. Germline CDR1 and CDR2: SGDLS and YYNGEE. This CDR3 region has 17 residues. J was trimmed by 5 bases and V by 4 bases; bases with no gene match: 16. The CDR3 loop is CASSPDPQGAIRETQYF. CDR3 bases: TGTGCCAGCAGCCCAGACCCCCAGGGGGCTATTCGGGAGACCCAGTACTTC.

The chain has TRBV2 and TRBJ1-6, with a possible D match to TRBD1 (6 bases). Deletions cut 0 bases from V and 9 bases from J, with 15 bases between. The CDR3 loop spans 16 amino acids. From germline, CDR1 is SNHLY and CDR2 FYNNEI. CDR3 protein: CASSEARRGEASPLHF. The DNA for the CDR3 is TGTGCCAGCAGTGAAGCCCGCAGGGGAGAGGCTTCACCCCTCCACTTT.

In regard to this clone: Other DNA sequences within the sample encode an identical CDR3. The chain links TRBV28 to TRBJ1-2; D unclear. Germline V gene lookup returns CDR1 MDHEN and CDR2 SYDVKM. V lost 5 bases and J 4 bases, leaving 8 bases between the germline ends. The CDR3 runs 12 residues. CDR3 residues: CASSLDTYGYTF. The DNA for the CDR3 is TGTGCCAGCAGTCTTGACACCTATGGCTACACCTTC.

The V gene is TRBV28, the J gene TRBJ1-5; D is ambiguous. The CDR3 has 13 residues. V lost 2 bases and J 5 bases, leaving 7 bases between the germline ends. Germline-derived CDR1 and CDR2 are MDHEN and SYDVKM. The CDR3 region has the DNA TGTGCCAGCAGTTTAGCAGGAGATCAGCCCCAGCATTTT. Its protein is CASSLAGDQPQHF. The whole variable domain, filled in from reference TRBV28 and TRBJ1-5, reads DVKVTQSSRYLVKRTGEKVFLECVQDMDHENMFWYRQDPGLGLRLIYFSYDVKMKEKGDIPEGYSVSREKKERFSLILESASTNQTSMYLCASSLAGDQPQHFGDGTRLSIL.

The V gene is TRBV18, the J gene TRBJ2-3; D may match TRBD1 or TRBD2 (6 bases each). The V gene's germline CDR1 is KGHSH and CDR2 LQKENI. The length of the CDR3 is 16 residues. Trimming took 2 bases from V and 4 from J, leaving 16 bases between them. In DNA, the CDR3 is TGTGCCAGCTCACCAATCGGCGAGGGGGGCGCAGATACGCAGTATTTT. It is translated as CASSPIGEGGADTQYF.

The rearrangement uses TRBV2 and TRBJ1-2; D gene unclear. Germline CDR1 SNHLY, CDR2 FYNNEI. The CDR3 sequence is 12 residues long. V shed 3 bases and J shed 8 bases, with 10 bases lying between them. The CDR3 protein is CASSEKPRGYTF. CDR3 sequence (DNA): TGTGCCAGCAGTGAGAAACCAAGGGGCTACACCTTC.

DNA of the CDR3: TGTGCCAGCAGCTTCAGAGGGAGCATCCGGGGCACAGATACGCAGTATTTT. It encodes CASSFRGSIRGTDTQYF. J is TRBJ2-3 and V is TRBV9; TRBD2 is a possible D gene (5 bases). Germline V gene data show CDR1 as SGDLS and CDR2 as YYNGEE. The length of the CDR3 is 17 residues. V lost 4 bases and J 1 base, leaving 19 bases between the germline ends.

This clone was seen a single time. The V call is TRBV28, the J call TRBJ1-4; unclear D gene. Per the germline V gene, CDR1 is MDHEN and CDR2 is SYDVKM. This CDR3 comprises 20 residues. The V end was cut by 6 bases, the J end by 0 bases, with 26 bases between. Here the CDR3 reads CASSPLGLWTSPATNEKLFF. CDR3 nucleotide sequence: TGTGCCAGCAGCCCCCTCGGTTTGTGGACCTCACCAGCAACTAATGAAAAACTGTTTTTT.

The V and J genes are TRBV2 and TRBJ2-7, with 10 nucleotides matching TRBD2. The V segment lost 8 bases and the J segment 2 bases; nucleotides outside the gene matches: 12. CDR3 length equals 16 residues. CDR1 and CDR2 from the germline V gene are SNHLY and FYNNEI. CDR3 amino acids: CASEKMIAGGTYEQYF. CDR3 in DNA: TGTGCCAGCGAGAAAATGATAGCGGGAGGAACCTACGAGCAGTACTTC. The variable domain in full, completed from reference TRBV2 and TRBJ2-7, reads EPEVTQTPSHQVTQMGQEVILRCVPISNHLYFYWYRQILGQKVEFLVSFYNNEISEKSEIFDDQFSVERPDGSNFTLKIRSTKLEDSAMYFCASEKMIAGGTYEQYFGPGTRLTVT.

The chain joins TRBV5-6 to TRBJ1-2, with TRBD1 matching 9 bases. Germline assignment: CDR1 SGHDT and CDR2 YYEEEE. V lost 1 base and J lost 8; bases outside the gene matches: 12. The CDR3 consists of 16 residues. CDR3 sequence reads: CASSLSPTATGGGYTF. The CDR3 DNA reads as TGTGCCAGCAGCTTGTCCCCCACGGCGACAGGGGGGGGCTACACCTTC.

The chain combines TRBV5-1 with TRBJ2-2, with TRBD1 identical over 9 bases. This CDR3 spans 15 amino acids. The germline V gene has CDR1 SGHRS and CDR2 YFSETQ. V gave up 4 bases and J gave up 1 base; unmatched junction bases: 2. In DNA, the CDR3 is TGCGCCAGCAGCCGGACAGGGGTGAACACCGGGGAGCTGTTTTTT. Translated: CASSRTGVNTGELFF.

CDR3 residues: CSVGLISRNTEAFF. DNA of the CDR3: TGCAGCGTCGGCTTAATTTCCAGGAACACTGAAGCTTTCTTT. The gene calls are TRBV29-1 and TRBJ1-1; no clear D gene. The length of the CDR3 is 14 residues. CDR1 is SQVTM and CDR2 is ANQGSEA in the germline V gene. V shed 6 bases and J shed 1 base, with 15 bases lying between them.

CDR3 amino acids: CASTSRGQVNTGELFF. As DNA, the CDR3 is TGTGCCAGCACTTCGCGGGGGCAGGTGAACACCGGGGAGCTGTTTTTT. V is TRBV28 and J is TRBJ2-2; maybe TRBD2 (7 bases). Germline V gene sequence: CDR1 MDHEN, CDR2 SYDVKM. The CDR3 is 16 residues long. V was trimmed by 7 bases and J by 1 base, leaving 16 bases between them.

V gene TRBV6-5 combines with J gene TRBJ1-4; no clear D gene. The CDR3 consists of 14 residues. Looked up from germline, CDR1 is MNHEY and CDR2 is SVGAGI. V dropped 6 bases and J dropped 7 bases, with 15 bases sitting between them. CDR3 sequence: CASSMSQLGEKLFF. The CDR3 coding sequence is TGTGCCAGCAGCATGAGTCAGTTGGGTGAAAAACTGTTTTTT.

CDR3 sequence: CASSLTLIFNYGYTF. DNA of the CDR3: TGTGCCAGCAGTTTGACCCTAATTTTTAACTATGGCTACACCTTC. V gene TRBV28 combines with J gene TRBJ1-2, with D hard to call. CDR3 length: 15 amino acids. CDR1 and CDR2 (germline): MDHEN, SYDVKM. Between the trimmed V and J ends, which lost 3 bases and 1 base, there was a span of 12 bases.

Here the CDR3 reads CAWSVRGLTYNEQFF. For the CDR3, the DNA is TGTGCCTGGAGTGTACGGGGACTAACCTACAATGAGCAGTTCTTC. The rearrangement joins TRBV30 to TRBJ2-1; TRBD2 agrees at 7 bases. The junction had 4 bases not matched to a gene; V was cut back by 0 bases and J by 2 bases. CDR1 GTSNPN and CDR2 SVGIG come from the germline V gene (reference sequence). This CDR3 region has 15 residues. The variable domain in full, with the rest retrieved from reference TRBV30 and TRBJ2-1, is SQTIHQWPATLVQPVGSPLSLECTVEGTSNPNLYWYRQAAGRGLQLLFYSVGIGQISSEVPQNLSASRPQDRQFILSSKKLLLSDSGFYLCAWSVRGLTYNEQFFGPGTRLTVL.

The rearrangement uses TRBV6-1 and TRBJ2-1, with D unresolved. V shed 4 bases and J shed 8 bases, with 6 bases lying between them. The CDR3 is 11 amino acids. Germline loops: CDR1 MNHNS, CDR2 SASEGT. CDR3 sequence: CASSAIDEQFF. In DNA form, the CDR3 reads TGTGCCAGCAGTGCAATCGATGAGCAGTTCTTC.

This clone appeared once. This rearrangement joins TRBV9 to TRBJ1-2, with TRBD1 matching 7 bases. V shed 3 bases and J 10 bases; nucleotides not matched to a gene: 9. Germline V gene data show CDR1 as SGDLS and CDR2 as YYNGEE. The CDR3 loop spans 13 amino acids. For the CDR3, the DNA is TGTGCCAGCAGCGGACAGATACAGGGGACCTACACCTTC. Translation: CASSGQIQGTYTF. Looking up the rest from reference TRBV9 and TRBJ1-2 gives the full variable domain: DSGVTQTPKHLITATGQRVTLRCSPRSGDLSVYWYQQSLDQGLQFLIQYYNGEERAKGNILERFSAQQFPDLHSELNLSSLELGDSALYFCASSGQIQGTYTFGSGTRLTVV.

This clone has only one observation. Other DNA sequences in this sample translate to the same CDR3. The V gene is TRBV18, the J gene TRBJ1-3, with D hard to call. Between the trimmed V and J ends, which lost 2 bases and 4 bases, there was a span of 6 bases. Germline loops: CDR1 KGHSH, CDR2 LQKENI. CDR3 length: 13 amino acids. CDR3 in amino acids: CASSPGPGNTIYF. Here the CDR3 DNA reads TGTGCCAGCTCACCAGGGCCCGGAAACACCATATATTTT.

This rearrangement joins TRBV30 to TRBJ1-4; D is undetermined. The germline V gene encodes CDR1 GTSNPN and CDR2 SVGIG (reference sequence). The V and J ends lost 2 bases and 8 bases respectively, with 15 bases between them. The CDR3 covers 14 residues. The CDR3 region has the DNA TGTGCCTGGAGTCATCGGGAGGGCTGGGAAAAACTGTTTTTT. Its protein product is CAWSHREGWEKLFF.

V and J are TRBV4-1 and TRBJ1-5; the match to TRBD1 covers 7 bases. The V gene's germline CDR1 is MGHRA and CDR2 YSYEKL. This CDR3 has 16 residues. V gave up 3 bases and J gave up 5 bases; unmatched junction bases: 10. CDR3: CASSHVRQGEYQPQHF. CDR3 nucleotides: TGCGCCAGCAGCCATGTGAGACAGGGCGAGTATCAGCCCCAGCATTTT.

The chain joins TRBV2 to TRBJ2-3; TRBD2 is a possible D gene (5 bases). This CDR3 is built from 17 residues. Germline V CDR1 and CDR2: SNHLY, FYNNEI. Trimming removed 5 bases from V and 0 bases from J, with 18 bases in between. This chain's CDR3 is CASSYRGYAGSTDTQYF. CDR3 nucleotides: TGTGCCAGCAGTTACCGAGGGTATGCAGGAAGCACAGATACGCAGTATTTT.